Sequencing of this TCR beta chain was carried out in a study of cytomegalovirus exposure and HLA in healthy donors. Study-wide results and limits: Listed as cytomegalovirus-associated were roughly 180 TCR beta chains.

This CDR3 is 16 amino acids long. Germline CDR1 is SNHLY and CDR2 is FYNNEI. J was trimmed by 7 bases and V by 4 bases; bases with no gene match: 8. Profiled with immunoSEQ multiplex PCR; TCRdb holds only in-frame clones, not every one. The repertoire holds tens of thousands of clones, with approximately 90% as singletons. In its sample, this clone was seen once. Its antigen is undetermined. The chain has TRBV2 and TRBJ2-1, with TRBD2 matching 12 bases. The sequence came from a man younger than 45 in good health and CMV-seronegative. The sequenced material came from PBMCs. CDR3 sequence reads: CASSVTLAGGRNEQFF. In nucleotides, the CDR3 is TGTGCCAGCAGTGTCACGCTAGCGGGGGGGCGGAATGAGCAGTTCTTC.